The 22 T cell receptor beta chains below come from one sample, sequenced in a study of blood T cell repertoires in COVID-19. This table comes from immunoSEQ multiplex PCR, and its TCRdb copy is limited to in-frame clones, with some not included. The table has roughly 220,000 clones, approximately 80% seen once; the top ten hold about 1.3%. Sequencing was carried out using PBMCs or T cells enriched from blood (not recorded which). These TCRs come from a middle-aged woman with acute COVID-19.

The chain links TRBV7-2 to TRBJ2-7; D is undetermined. The CDR3 spans 11 residues. With 2 bases removed from V and 3 bases from J, the gap between germline ends came to 2 bases. Germline loops: CDR1 SGHTA, CDR2 FQGNSA. CDR3 nucleotide sequence: TGTGCCAGCAGCTTATACTACGAGCAGTACTTC. As protein: CASSLYYEQYF.

This chain links TRBV11-1 with TRBJ2-7, with a possible D match to TRBD1 (5 bases). Trimming shortened V by 5 bases and J by 2 bases, and 16 bases separated the two germline ends. This CDR3 is 15 amino acids long. Germline CDR1 reads SGHAT; CDR2 reads FQDESV (reference sequence). CDR3 sequence: CASSRGHTSPYEQYF. DNA for the CDR3: TGTGCCAGCAGCCGAGGACATACCTCCCCCTACGAGCAGTACTTC.

The rearrangement uses TRBV7-9 and TRBJ1-6, with 8 bases fitting TRBD1. V dropped 7 bases and J dropped 9; count of bases not matched to a gene: 11. The germline gives CDR1 SEHNR, CDR2 FQNEAQ (reference sequence). There are 15 residues in the CDR3. CDR3 DNA: TGTGCCAGCACCATCCGAGGACAGGGAGGTTCACCCCTCCACTTT. Amino acids: CASTIRGQGGSPLHF.

This clone was observed a handful of times. The chain is built from TRBV5-1 and TRBJ2-1; TRBD2 agrees at 7 bases. From germline, CDR1 is SGHRS and CDR2 YFSETQ. With V trimmed by 5 bases and J by 4 bases, 6 bases remained unmatched. The CDR3 runs to 14 residues. The DNA of the CDR3 is TGCGCCAGCAGAGCCAGCGGGAATTACAATGAGCAGTTCTTC. This codes for CASRASGNYNEQFF.

The CDR3 here is CASSSSTSASSYNEQFF. The CDR3 DNA follows: TGCGCCAGCAGCTCATCCACTAGCGCTAGCTCCTACAATGAGCAGTTCTTC. The V and J genes are TRBV5-1 and TRBJ2-1; 7 bases are a match to TRBD2. CDR1 SGHRS and CDR2 YFSETQ come from the germline V gene. The CDR3 sequence is 17 residues long. V lost 3 bases, J lost 0 bases, and 9 bases stayed unmatched.

The chain recombines TRBV7-2 with TRBJ2-7, with 12 bases fitting TRBD2. The trim removed 5 bases at V and 5 bases at J, leaving 4 bases unmatched. Germline-derived CDR1 and CDR2 are SGHTA and FQGNSA. The CDR3 length is 14 residues. The CDR3 here is CASSPSGRADEQYF. The CDR3 DNA is TGTGCCAGCAGCCCTAGCGGGAGGGCCGACGAGCAGTACTTC.

This clone was picked up one time. This chain connects TRBV9 to TRBJ1-3; D is perhaps TRBD1 (5 bases). The V gene lost 4 bases and the J gene lost 4 bases, with 21 bases spanning the gap. CDR3 length: 17 amino acids. The germline CDR1 and CDR2 sequences are SGDLS and YYNGEE. CDR3 region: CASSPQSRGGAGNTIYF. The CDR3 coding sequence is TGTGCCAGCAGCCCCCAAAGTCGAGGAGGGGCCGGAAACACCATATATTTT.

The chain couples TRBV5-1 to TRBJ1-4, with 7 nucleotides matching TRBD1. The germline CDR1 and CDR2 sequences are SGHRS and YFSETQ. This CDR3 spans 15 amino acids. Trimming removed 4 bases from V and 5 bases from J; junction bases left unmatched: 8. The DNA of the CDR3 is TGCGCCAGCAGCAGGGACAGTAAGGGAAATGAAAAACTGTTTTTT. Translating it yields CASSRDSKGNEKLFF.

V is TRBV7-2 and J is TRBJ2-2; 9 nucleotides agree with TRBD1. The V gene end was trimmed by 6 bases and the J gene end by 5 bases; junction bases not matched to a gene: 7. This CDR3 contains 15 residues. The germline V gene encodes CDR1 SGHTA and CDR2 FQGNSA. The CDR3 spells CASRLQGAQTGELFF. CDR3 nucleotides: TGTGCCAGCAGACTACAGGGGGCCCAGACCGGGGAGCTGTTTTTT.

The CDR3 nucleotides are TGCGCCAGCAGCCAAGTCCTAGCGGAGAGGGAGACCCAGTACTTC. It specifies CASSQVLAERETQYF. The chain joins TRBV4-3 to TRBJ2-5; the match to TRBD2 covers 7 bases. The CDR3 totals 15 residues. CDR1 is LGHNA, CDR2 YSLEER, per germline. Trimming at V came to 1 base and at J to 5 bases, leaving 7 bases not matched to a gene.

This clone was counted between two and nine times. The rearrangement uses TRBV6-1 and TRBJ2-3, with TRBD1 as a possible D gene (7 bases). CDR1 is MNHNS, CDR2 SASEGT, per germline. Trimming left V 3 bases short and J 8 bases short, with 9 bases between. The CDR3 contains 12 residues. CDR3 residues: CASSEQGGTQYF. For the CDR3, the DNA is TGTGCCAGCAGTGAGCAGGGGGGTACGCAGTATTTT.

The J gene is TRBJ1-2, the V gene TRBV19; 8 bases line up with TRBD1. The trim removed 3 bases at V and 3 bases at J, leaving 3 bases unmatched. Germline V gene lookup returns CDR1 LNHDA and CDR2 SQIVND (reference sequence). The CDR3 is 14 amino acids. The chain's CDR3 is CASSIGQGDYGYTF. In DNA, the CDR3 is TGTGCCAGTAGTATCGGACAGGGCGACTATGGCTACACCTTC.

The rearrangement joins TRBV4-1 to TRBJ2-1; TRBD1 is a possible D gene (7 bases). With 5 bases removed from V and 7 bases from J, the gap between germline ends came to 12 bases. Germline-derived CDR1 and CDR2 are MGHRA and YSYEKL. The CDR3 extends over 13 amino acids. The DNA for the CDR3 is TGCGCCAGCAGCATACAGGGGACTAATGAGCAGTTCTTC. Amino acid sequence: CASSIQGTNEQFF.

This sequence joins TRBV3-1 (or the pseudogene TRBV3-2) and TRBJ1-5, with a tentative D call TRBD1 (5 bases). V was trimmed by 3 bases and J by 7 bases, leaving 16 bases between them. Per the germline V gene, CDR1 is LGHDT and CDR2 is YNNKEL (reference sequence). The CDR3 contains 15 residues. The CDR3 sequence: CASSQNQGSGQPQHF. CDR3 DNA: TGTGCCAGCAGCCAGAATCAGGGAAGCGGGCAGCCCCAGCATTTT.

CDR3: CASSLFLRDTEAFF. CDR3 nucleotide sequence: TGTGCCAGCAGTTTATTTTTGAGAGACACTGAAGCTTTCTTT. The chain couples TRBV28 to TRBJ1-1; D unresolved. CDR1 MDHEN and CDR2 SYDVKM come from the germline V gene. V was shortened by 1 base and J by 3 bases, with 9 bases between the two germline ends. This CDR3 contains 14 residues.

The genes are TRBV30 and TRBJ1-2; TRBD1 might be the D (6 bases). Trimming removed 3 bases at V and 7 bases at J, with 15 bases between. This CDR3 has 13 residues. Germline CDR1 GTSNPN, CDR2 SVGIG (reference sequence). The CDR3 region is CAWSQGGVTGYTF. The CDR3 coding sequence is TGTGCCTGGAGCCAAGGGGGAGTGACTGGCTACACCTTC.

This clone was observed a single time. The rearrangement links TRBV5-6 to TRBJ2-7, with 7 bases that match TRBD1. The germline V gene has CDR1 SGHDT and CDR2 YYEEEE. The junction had 4 bases not matched to a gene; V was cut back by 3 bases and J by 1 base. The length of the CDR3 is 14 residues. The CDR3 sequence: CASSSVTGSYEQYF. The CDR3, as DNA: TGTGCCAGCAGCTCAGTGACAGGGTCCTACGAGCAGTACTTC. The complete variable domain, with remaining parts taken from reference TRBV5-6 and TRBJ2-7, reads DAGVTQSPTHLIKTRGQQVTLRCSPKSGHDTVSWYQQALGQGPQFIFQYYEEEERQRGNFPDRFSGHQFPNYSSELNVNALLLGDSALYLCASSSVTGSYEQYFGPGTRLTVT.

The J gene is TRBJ2-1, the V gene TRBV6-4, with no clear D. Trimming shortened V by 5 bases and J by 0 bases, and 11 bases separated the two germline ends. Germline CDR1 is MRHNA and CDR2 is SNTAGT. CDR3 size: 15 residues. CDR3 region: CASSSELNSYNEQFF. The CDR3 bases are TGTGCCAGCAGTAGTGAGTTGAACTCCTACAATGAGCAGTTCTTC.

This clone appeared once. The V gene is TRBV11-2, the J gene TRBJ2-2; D is possibly TRBD1 (6 bases). Germline V gene data show CDR1 as SGHAT and CDR2 as FQNNGV. The CDR3 consists of 16 residues. Trimming took off 5 bases at V and 7 bases at J, with 20 bases between the two ends. CDR3 in amino acids: CASSPEAGELYGELFF. The CDR3 region has the DNA TGTGCCAGCAGCCCAGAGGCAGGGGAGTTATACGGGGAGCTGTTTTTT.

This clone was observed a handful of times. The J gene is TRBJ2-1, the V gene TRBV5-4; 10 positions match TRBD2. The CDR3 spans 16 residues. The V and J ends lost 4 bases and 0 bases, in that order; junction bases with no gene match: 4. Germline assignment: CDR1 SGHNT and CDR2 YYREEE (reference sequence). CDR3 residues: CASSVSGRSSYNEQFF. The CDR3 DNA sequence: TGTGCCAGCAGCGTTAGCGGGAGGAGCTCCTACAATGAGCAGTTCTTC.

The chain is built from TRBV11-3 and TRBJ2-1; 7 bases fit TRBD2. V gave up 0 bases and J gave up 7 bases; unmatched junction bases: 21. The germline gives CDR1 SGHNT, CDR2 YENEEA. CDR3 size: 20 residues. CDR3 amino acids: CASSLDPSYWGGSFRNEQFF. CDR3 in DNA: TGTGCCAGCAGCTTAGACCCCTCTTATTGGGGGGGGTCGTTCCGGAATGAGCAGTTCTTC.

In its sample, this clone was seen a few times. V gene TRBV19 combines with J gene TRBJ1-3, with unresolved D. The V end lost 5 bases, the J end lost 0 bases, and 17 bases lay between the germline ends. CDR3 size: 17 residues. Germline values: CDR1 LNHDA, CDR2 SQIVND (reference sequence). The CDR3, as DNA: TGTGCCAGTAGTCCATACTCGACTCCTACCTCTGGAAACACCATATATTTT. It translates to CASSPYSTPTSGNTIYF. The whole variable domain, filled in from reference TRBV19 and TRBJ1-3, reads DGGITQSPKYLFRKEGQNVTLSCEQNLNHDAMYWYRQDPGQGLRLIYYSQIVNDFQKGDIAEGYSVSREKKESFPLTVTSAQKNPTAFYLCASSPYSTPTSGNTIYFGEGSWLTVV.